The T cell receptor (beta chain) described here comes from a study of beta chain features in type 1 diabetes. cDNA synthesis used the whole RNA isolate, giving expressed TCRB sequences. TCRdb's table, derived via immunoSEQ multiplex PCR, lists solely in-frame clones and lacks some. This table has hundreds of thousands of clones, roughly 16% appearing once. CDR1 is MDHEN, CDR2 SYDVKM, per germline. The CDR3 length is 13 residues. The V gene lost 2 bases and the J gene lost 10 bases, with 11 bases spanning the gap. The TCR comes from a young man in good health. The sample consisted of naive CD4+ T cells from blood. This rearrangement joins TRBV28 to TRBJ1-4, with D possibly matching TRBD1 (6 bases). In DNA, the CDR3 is TGTGCCAGCAGTTTAGGACAGAGTGGAAAACTGTTTTTT. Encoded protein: CASSLGQSGKLFF. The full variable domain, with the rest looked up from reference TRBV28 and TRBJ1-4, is DVKVTQSSRYLVKRTGEKVFLECVQDMDHENMFWYRQDPGLGLRLIYFSYDVKMKEKGDIPEGYSVSREKKERFSLILESASTNQTSMYLCASSLGQSGKLFFGSGTQLSVL.